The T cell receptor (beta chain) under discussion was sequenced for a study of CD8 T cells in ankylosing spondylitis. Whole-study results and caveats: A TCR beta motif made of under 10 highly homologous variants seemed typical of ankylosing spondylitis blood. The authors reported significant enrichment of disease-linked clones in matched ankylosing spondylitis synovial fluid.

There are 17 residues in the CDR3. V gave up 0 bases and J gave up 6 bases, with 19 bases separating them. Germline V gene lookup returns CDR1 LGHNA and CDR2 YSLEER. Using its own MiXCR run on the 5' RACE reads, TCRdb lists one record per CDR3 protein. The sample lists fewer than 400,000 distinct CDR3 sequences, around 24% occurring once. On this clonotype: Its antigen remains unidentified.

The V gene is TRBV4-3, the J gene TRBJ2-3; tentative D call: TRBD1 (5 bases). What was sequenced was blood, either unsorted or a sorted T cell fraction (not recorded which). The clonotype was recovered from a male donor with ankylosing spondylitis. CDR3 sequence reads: CASSQDVRQGGSDTQYF. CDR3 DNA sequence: TGCGCCAGCAGCCAAGATGTTCGGCAGGGCGGTTCGGATACGCAGTATTTT.